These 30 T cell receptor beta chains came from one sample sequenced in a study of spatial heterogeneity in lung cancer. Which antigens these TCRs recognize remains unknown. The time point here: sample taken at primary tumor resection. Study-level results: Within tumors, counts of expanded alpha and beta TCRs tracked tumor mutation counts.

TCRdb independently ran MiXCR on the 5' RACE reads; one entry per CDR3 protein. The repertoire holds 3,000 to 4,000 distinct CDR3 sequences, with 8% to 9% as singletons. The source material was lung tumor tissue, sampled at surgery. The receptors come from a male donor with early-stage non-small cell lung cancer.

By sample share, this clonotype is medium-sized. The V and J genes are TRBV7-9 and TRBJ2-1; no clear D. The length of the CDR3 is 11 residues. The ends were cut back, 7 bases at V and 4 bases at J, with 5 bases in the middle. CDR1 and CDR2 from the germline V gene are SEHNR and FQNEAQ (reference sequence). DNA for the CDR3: TGTGCCAGCACCGGTTACAATGAGCAGTTCTTC. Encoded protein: CASTGYNEQFF.

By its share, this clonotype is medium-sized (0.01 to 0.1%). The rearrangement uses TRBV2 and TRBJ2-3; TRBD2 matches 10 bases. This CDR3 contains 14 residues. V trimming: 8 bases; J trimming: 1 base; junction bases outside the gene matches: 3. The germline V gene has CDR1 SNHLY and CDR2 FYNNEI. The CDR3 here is CASGTSAGTDTQYF. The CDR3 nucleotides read TGTGCCAGCGGGACTAGCGCAGGCACAGATACGCAGTATTTT.

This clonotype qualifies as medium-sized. The CDR3 nucleotides are TGTGCCAGCAGTTACCCCAGTCAGGGGCAGCCCCAGCATTTT. This codes for CASSYPSQGQPQHF. The V call is TRBV6-2 or TRBV6-3, the J call TRBJ1-5; D is perhaps TRBD1 (6 bases). Trimming cost V 2 bases and J 7 bases, with 12 bases left between them. This CDR3 has 14 amino acids. The germline V gene has CDR1 MNHEY and CDR2 SVGEGT.

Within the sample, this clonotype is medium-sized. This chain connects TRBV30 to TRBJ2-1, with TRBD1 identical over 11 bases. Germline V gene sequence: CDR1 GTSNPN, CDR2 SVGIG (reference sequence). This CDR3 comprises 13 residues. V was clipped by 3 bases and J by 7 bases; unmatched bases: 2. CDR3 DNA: TGTGCCTGGAGCCGGGACAGGGGGAATGAGCAGTTCTTC. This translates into CAWSRDRGNEQFF.

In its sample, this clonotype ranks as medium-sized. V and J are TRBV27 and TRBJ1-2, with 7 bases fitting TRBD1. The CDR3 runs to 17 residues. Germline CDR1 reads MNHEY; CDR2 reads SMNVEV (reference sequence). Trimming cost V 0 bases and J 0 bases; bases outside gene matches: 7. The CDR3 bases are TGTGCCAGCAGTTTATCCCCCCTACAGGGGTCTAACTATGGCTACACCTTC. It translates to CASSLSPLQGSNYGYTF.

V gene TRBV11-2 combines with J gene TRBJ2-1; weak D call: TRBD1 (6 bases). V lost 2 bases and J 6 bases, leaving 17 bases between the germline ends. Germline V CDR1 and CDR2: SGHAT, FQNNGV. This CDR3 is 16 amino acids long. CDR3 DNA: TGTGCCAGCAGCTTAACCGGGGCGGACAGTCGCAATGAGCAGTTCTTC. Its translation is CASSLTGADSRNEQFF.

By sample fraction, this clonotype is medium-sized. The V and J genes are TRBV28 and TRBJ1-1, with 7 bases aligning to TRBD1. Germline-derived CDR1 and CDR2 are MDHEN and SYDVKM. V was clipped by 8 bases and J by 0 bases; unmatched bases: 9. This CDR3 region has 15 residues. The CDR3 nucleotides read TGTGCCAGCGAGGTGACAGGGAGAATGAACACTGAAGCTTTCTTT. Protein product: CASEVTGRMNTEAFF.

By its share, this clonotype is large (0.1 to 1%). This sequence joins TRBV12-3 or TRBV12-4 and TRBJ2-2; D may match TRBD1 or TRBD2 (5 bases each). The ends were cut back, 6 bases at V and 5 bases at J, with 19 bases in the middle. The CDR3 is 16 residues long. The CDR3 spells CASSLDMGVDTGELFF. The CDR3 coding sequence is TGTGCCAGCAGCCTCGACATGGGGGTGGATACCGGGGAGCTGTTTTTT.

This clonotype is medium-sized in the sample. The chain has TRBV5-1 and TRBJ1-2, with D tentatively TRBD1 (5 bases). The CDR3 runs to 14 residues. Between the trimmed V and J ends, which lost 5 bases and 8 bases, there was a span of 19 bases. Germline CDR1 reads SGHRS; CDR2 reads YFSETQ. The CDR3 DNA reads TGCGCCAGCAGGGGCCCGGACACCCCAGAAGGCTACACCTTC. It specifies CASRGPDTPEGYTF. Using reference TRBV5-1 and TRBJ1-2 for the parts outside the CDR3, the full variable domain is KAGVTQTPRYLIKTRGQQVTLSCSPISGHRSVSWYQQTPGQGLQFLFEYFSETQRNKGNFPGRFSGRQFSNSRSEMNVSTLELGDSALYLCASRGPDTPEGYTFGSGTRLTVV.

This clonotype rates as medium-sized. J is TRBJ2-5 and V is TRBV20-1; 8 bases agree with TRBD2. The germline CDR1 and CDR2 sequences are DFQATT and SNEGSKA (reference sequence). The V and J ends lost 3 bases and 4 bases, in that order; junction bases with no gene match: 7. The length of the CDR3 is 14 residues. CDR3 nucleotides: TGCAGTGCTAGGCACGCGGGAGGAACAGAGACCCAGTACTTC. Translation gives CSARHAGGTETQYF.

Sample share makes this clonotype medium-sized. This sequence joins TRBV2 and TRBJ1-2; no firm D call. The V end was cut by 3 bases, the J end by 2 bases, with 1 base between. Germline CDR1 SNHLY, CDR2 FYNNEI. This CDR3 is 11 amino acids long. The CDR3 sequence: CASSDNYGYTF. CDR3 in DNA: TGTGCCAGCAGTGACAACTATGGCTACACCTTC.

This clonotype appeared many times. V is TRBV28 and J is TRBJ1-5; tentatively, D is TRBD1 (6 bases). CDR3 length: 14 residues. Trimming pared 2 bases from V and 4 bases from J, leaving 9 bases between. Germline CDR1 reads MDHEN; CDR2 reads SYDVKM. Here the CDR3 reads CASSLSQGNQPQHF. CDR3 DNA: TGTGCCAGCAGTTTAAGTCAGGGGAATCAGCCCCAGCATTTT. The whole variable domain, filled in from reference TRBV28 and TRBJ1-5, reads DVKVTQSSRYLVKRTGEKVFLECVQDMDHENMFWYRQDPGLGLRLIYFSYDVKMKEKGDIPEGYSVSREKKERFSLILESASTNQTSMYLCASSLSQGNQPQHFGDGTRLSIL.

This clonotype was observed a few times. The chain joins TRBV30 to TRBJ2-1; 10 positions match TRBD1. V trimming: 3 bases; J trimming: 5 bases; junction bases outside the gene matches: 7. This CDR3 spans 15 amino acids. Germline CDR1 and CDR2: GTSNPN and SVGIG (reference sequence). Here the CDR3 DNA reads TGTGCCTGGAGGCCTAGGGACAGGGGTCACAATGAGCAGTTCTTC. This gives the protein CAWRPRDRGHNEQFF. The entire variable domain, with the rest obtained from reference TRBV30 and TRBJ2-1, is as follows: SQTIHQWPATLVQPVGSPLSLECTVEGTSNPNLYWYRQAAGRGLQLLFYSVGIGQISSEVPQNLSASRPQDRQFILSSKKLLLSDSGFYLCAWRPRDRGHNEQFFGPGTRLTVL.

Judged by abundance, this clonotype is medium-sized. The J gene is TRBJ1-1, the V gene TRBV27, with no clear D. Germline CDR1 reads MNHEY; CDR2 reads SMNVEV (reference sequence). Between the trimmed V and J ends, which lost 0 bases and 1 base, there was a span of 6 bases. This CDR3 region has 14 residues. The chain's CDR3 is CASSLSWGNTEAFF. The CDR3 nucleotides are TGTGCCAGCAGTTTATCGTGGGGGAACACTGAAGCTTTCTTT.

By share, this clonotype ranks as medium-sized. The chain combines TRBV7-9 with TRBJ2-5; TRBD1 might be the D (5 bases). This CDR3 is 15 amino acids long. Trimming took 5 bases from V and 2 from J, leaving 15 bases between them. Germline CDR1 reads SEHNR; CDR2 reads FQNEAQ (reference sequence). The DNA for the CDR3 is TGTGCCAGCAGCCCAATTGGGGCTAAACAAGAGACCCAGTACTTC. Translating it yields CASSPIGAKQETQYF.

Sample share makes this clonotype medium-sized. CDR3 residues: CSARGGSGRTDTQYF. In nucleotides, the CDR3 is TGCAGTGCTAGAGGGGGTAGCGGGAGAACAGATACGCAGTATTTT. J is TRBJ2-3 and V is TRBV20-1; 9 positions agree with TRBD2. This CDR3 region has 15 residues. V shed 1 base, J shed 3 bases, and the junction held 5 bases outside the gene matches. CDR1 and CDR2 from the germline V gene are DFQATT and SNEGSKA (reference sequence).

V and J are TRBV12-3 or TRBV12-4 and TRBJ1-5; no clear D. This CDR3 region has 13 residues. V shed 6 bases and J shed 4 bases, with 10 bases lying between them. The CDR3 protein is CASREVENQPQHF. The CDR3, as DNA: TGTGCCAGCAGGGAGGTAGAAAATCAGCCCCAGCATTTT.

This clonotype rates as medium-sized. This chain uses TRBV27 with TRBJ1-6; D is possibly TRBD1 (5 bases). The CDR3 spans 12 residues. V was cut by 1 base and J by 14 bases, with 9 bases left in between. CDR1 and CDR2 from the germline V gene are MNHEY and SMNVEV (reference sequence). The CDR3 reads CASSLFGGALHF. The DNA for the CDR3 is TGTGCCAGCAGTTTATTCGGAGGGGCCCTCCACTTT.

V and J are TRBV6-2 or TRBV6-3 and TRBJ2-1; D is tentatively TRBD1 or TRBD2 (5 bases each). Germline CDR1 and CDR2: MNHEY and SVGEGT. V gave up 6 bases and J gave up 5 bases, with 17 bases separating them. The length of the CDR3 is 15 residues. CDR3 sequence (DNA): TGTGCCAGCAGCTGGGACCCTAGCTTGCACAATGAGCAGTTCTTC. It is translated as CASSWDPSLHNEQFF.

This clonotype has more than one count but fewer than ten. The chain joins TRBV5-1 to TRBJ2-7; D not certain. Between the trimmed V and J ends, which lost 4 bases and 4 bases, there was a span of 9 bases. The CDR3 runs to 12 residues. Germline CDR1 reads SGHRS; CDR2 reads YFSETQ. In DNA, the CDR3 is TGCGCCAGCAGCCCGGGTAGGTACGAGCAGTACTTC. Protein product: CASSPGRYEQYF.

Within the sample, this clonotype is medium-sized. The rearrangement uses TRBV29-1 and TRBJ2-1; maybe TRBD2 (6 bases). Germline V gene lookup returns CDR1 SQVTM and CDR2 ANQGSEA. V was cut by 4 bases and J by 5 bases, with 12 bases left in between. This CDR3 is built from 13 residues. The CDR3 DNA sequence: TGCAGCGTTGGGCTAGCGTTACACAATGAGCAGTTCTTC. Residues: CSVGLALHNEQFF.

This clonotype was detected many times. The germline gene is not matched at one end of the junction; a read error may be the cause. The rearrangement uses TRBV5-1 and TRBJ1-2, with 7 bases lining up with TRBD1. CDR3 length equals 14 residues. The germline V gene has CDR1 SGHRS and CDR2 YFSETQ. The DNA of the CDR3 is TGCGTCAGCAGCCCTACCGGGACAGACTATGGCTACACCTTC. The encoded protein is CVSSPTGTDYGYTF.

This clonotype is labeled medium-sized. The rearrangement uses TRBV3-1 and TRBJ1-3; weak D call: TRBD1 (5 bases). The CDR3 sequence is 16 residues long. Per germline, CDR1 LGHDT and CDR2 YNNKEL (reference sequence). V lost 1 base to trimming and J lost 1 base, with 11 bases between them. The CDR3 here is CASSQGAGGSGNTIYF. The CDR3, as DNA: TGTGCCAGCAGCCAAGGAGCGGGGGGGTCTGGAAACACCATATATTTT.

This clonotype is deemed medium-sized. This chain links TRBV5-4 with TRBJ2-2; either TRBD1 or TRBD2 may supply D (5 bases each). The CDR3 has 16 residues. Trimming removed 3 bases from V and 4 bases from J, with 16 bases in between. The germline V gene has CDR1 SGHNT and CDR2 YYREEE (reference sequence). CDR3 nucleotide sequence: TGTGCCAGCAGCTCCGGGACCAGACGCGTCACCGGGGAGCTGTTTTTT. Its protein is CASSSGTRRVTGELFF. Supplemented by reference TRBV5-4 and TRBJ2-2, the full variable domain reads ETGVTQSPTHLIKTRGQQVTLRCSSQSGHNTVSWYQQALGQGPQFIFQYYREEENGRGNFPPRFSGLQFPNYSSELNVNALELDDSALYLCASSSGTRRVTGELFFGEGSRLTVL.

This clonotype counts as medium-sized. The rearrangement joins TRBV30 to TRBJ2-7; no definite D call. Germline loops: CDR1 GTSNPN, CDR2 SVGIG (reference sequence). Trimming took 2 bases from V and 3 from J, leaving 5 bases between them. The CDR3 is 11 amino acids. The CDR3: CAWSSDYEQYF. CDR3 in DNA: TGTGCCTGGAGTTCGGACTACGAGCAGTACTTC.

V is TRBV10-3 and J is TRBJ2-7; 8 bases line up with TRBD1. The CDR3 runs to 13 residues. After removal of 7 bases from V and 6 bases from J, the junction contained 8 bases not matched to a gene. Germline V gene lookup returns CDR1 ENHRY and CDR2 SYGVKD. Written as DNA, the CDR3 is TGTGCCATCACCGGCCTACAGGGGGGCGAGCAGTACTTC. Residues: CAITGLQGGEQYF.

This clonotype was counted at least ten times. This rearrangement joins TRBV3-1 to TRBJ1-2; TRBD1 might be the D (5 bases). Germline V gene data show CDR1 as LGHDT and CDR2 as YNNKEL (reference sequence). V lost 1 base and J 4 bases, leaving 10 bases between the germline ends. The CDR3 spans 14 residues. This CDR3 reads CASSQAGAVYGYTF. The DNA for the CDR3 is TGTGCCAGCAGCCAAGCCGGGGCCGTCTATGGCTACACCTTC.

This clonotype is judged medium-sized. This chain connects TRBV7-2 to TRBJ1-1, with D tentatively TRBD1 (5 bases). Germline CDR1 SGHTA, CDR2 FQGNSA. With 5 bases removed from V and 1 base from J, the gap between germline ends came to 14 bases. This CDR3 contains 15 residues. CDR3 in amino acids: CASSTSLGQNTEAFF. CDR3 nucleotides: TGTGCCAGCAGCACATCTTTAGGACAGAACACTGAAGCTTTCTTT.

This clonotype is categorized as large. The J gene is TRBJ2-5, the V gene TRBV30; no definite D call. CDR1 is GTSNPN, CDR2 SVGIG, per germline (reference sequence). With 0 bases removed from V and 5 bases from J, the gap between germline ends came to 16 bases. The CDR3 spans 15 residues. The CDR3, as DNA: TGTGCCTGGAGTGTACTGGCCGGCGAACGGGAGACCCAGTACTTC. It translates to CAWSVLAGERETQYF.

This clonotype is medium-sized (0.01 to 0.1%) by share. CDR3 DNA: TGTGCCAGCTCACCAATGACAGGGGACACTGAAGCTTTCTTT. Translating gives CASSPMTGDTEAFF. V and J are TRBV18 and TRBJ1-1; 8 positions match TRBD1. Germline V gives CDR1 KGHSH, CDR2 LQKENI. Unmatched junction bases numbered 2, after V lost 2 bases and J lost 3 bases. The CDR3 loop spans 14 amino acids.